This TCR beta chain was sequenced for a study of T-cell memory formation after mild COVID-19 (dated by TCRdb to the early 2020s). For the study in its entirety: Most TCR sequence clusters were specific to one of the two donors. In two donors, T-cell clones that expanded and contracted after mild COVID-19 were followed by sequencing TCRalpha and TCRbeta repertoires longitudinally. Two young, previously healthy adult volunteers, one female and one male, were included in the cohort.

Ficoll-Paque density gradient centrifugation was the method used to isolate PBMCs. A remark on this clonotype: The target of this receptor is not known. There are no base qualities to consult, and no much larger clone falls within one base.

Inclusive of the bounding cysteine and phenylalanine, the CDR3 is 14 residues long. Kept here is only the CDR3 DNA, which spans 42 bases and is read in frame from base 1. Sequences LGHDT (CDR1) and YNNKEL (CDR2) are obtained from the germline V gene (reference sequence). From V the trimming removes 4 bases and from J it removes 3 bases, while the gene matches leave 6 bases of the junction unaccounted for. Sequencing was carried out with an Illumina NovaSeq 6000. TCRalpha and TCRbeta cDNA libraries were constructed by 5'RACE with constant-segment primers, with sample barcodes and unique molecular identifiers being introduced. RNA was extracted from every sample with Trizol reagent. Library amplification was performed in two PCR steps, and a second sample barcode and Illumina TruSeq adapters were introduced in the second step. Sequencing of the libraries was done on an Illumina NovaSeq, producing 2 x 150 bp paired-end reads. The authors' pipeline ran thus. The reads were demultiplexed and collapsed into UMI-guided consensus sequences using migec v1.2.7. Using mixcr v2.1.11, UMI consensuses were aligned to TRA and TRB V and J templates and then assembled into clonotypes. Expanded or contracted clonotypes were those called significant by both edgeR and NoisET, with noise models trained on biological replicates. edgeR calls used a false discovery rate-adjusted p below 0.01 and a log2 fold-change threshold of 1. As an exploratory analysis of dynamics, max-normalized trajectories of the 1000 most abundant clonotypes were examined with PCA combined with hierarchical clustering. The CD4 or CD8 phenotype of responding clones was assigned using the separately sequenced CD4+ and CD8+ repertoires. The public reads were quality trimmed at Q25 with fastp and then assembled into clones with MiXCR by TCRdb, keeping productive beta chains. Each entry is one CDR3 protein sequence, shown with its most common DNA and genes. The V and J calls reflect TCRdb's pipeline rather than the authors' work. The table for this sample lists some 210,000 distinct CDR3 sequences; around 17% of them were counted only once. In total, the top ten clones hold about 2.4% of the sample.

General findings and caveats noted by the study authors: Whether the second-wave clones peaking on day 37 were SARS-CoV-2 specific was not confirmed. Balanced CD4/CD8 phenotypes were observed for clones contracting from day 15 to 85, whereas a bias towards CD4+ was observed for a second wave of clones expanding from day 15 to 37. Contracting CD4+ clones appeared mostly in the CM and EM memory subsets, whereas CD8+ clones were enriched in EMRA. Some responding clones were detected in pre-infection memory, suggesting pre-existing cross-reactive memory T cells joined the SARS-CoV-2 response. Only a couple of mild cases were covered in the study, and larger cohorts including severe cases with pre-infection samples were considered necessary.

This TCR derives from an adult woman who had mild COVID-19 (a few samples of this study predate the infection). The sample titles of this study are shuffled in the database, so cell type and time point are left out; the donor was told from shared clones. The sequence is built from TRBV3-1 and TRBJ2-7; 7 bases in the junction line up with TRBD1. Sequenced: PBMCs or a T cell subset sorted from them (not recorded which). In nucleotides, the sequence is TGTGCCAGCAGCCGAGGACAGGCCGGCTACGAGCAGTACTTC. It encodes CASSRGQAGYEQYF.